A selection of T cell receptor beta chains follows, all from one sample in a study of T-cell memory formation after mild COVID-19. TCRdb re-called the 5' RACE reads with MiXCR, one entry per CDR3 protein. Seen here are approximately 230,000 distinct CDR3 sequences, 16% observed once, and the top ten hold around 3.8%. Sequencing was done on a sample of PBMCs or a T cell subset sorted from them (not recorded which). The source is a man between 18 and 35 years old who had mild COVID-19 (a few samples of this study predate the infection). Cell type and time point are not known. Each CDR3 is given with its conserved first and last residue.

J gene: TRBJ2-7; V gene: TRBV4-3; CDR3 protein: CASSQGPSSSYEQYF
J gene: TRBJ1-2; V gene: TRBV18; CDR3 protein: CASSDGGDYGYTF
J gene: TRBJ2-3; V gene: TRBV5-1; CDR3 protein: CASSPESGDTQYF
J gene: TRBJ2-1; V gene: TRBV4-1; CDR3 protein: CASSQVKASGENEQFF
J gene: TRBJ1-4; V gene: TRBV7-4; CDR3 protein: CASSLVGISNEKLFF
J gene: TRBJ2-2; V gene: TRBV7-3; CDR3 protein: CASSSFRDRGLTGELFF
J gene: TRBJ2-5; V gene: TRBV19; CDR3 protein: CASRTGTSGGETQYF
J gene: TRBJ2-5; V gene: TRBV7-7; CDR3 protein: CASSPNPGETQYF
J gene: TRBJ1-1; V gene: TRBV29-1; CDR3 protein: CSVHPPGTGSEAFF
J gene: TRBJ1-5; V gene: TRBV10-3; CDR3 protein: CAISGGGTSAQHF
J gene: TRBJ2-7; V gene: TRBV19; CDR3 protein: CASKEKASGYVEQYF
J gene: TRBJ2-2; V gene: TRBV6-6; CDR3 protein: CASSYGQGLYTGELFF
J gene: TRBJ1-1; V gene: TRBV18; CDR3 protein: CASSPRTDTEAFF
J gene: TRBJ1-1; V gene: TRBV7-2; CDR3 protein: CASSLGSVGSRAEAFF
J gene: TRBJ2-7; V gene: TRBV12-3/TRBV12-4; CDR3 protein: CASSLGSGTYEQYF
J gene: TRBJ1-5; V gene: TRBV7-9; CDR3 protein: CASSQSVEPQHF
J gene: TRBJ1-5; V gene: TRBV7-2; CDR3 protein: CASSLGQGGRYSNQPQHF
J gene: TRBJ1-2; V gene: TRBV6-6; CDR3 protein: CASSKRGDGPDPGYTF
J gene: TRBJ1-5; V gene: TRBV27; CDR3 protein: CARYSEQGSFQPQHF
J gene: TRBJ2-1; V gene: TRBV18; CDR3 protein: CASSPPSGGSYNEQFF
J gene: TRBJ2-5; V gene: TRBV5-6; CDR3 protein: CASSFSGTAITWETQYF
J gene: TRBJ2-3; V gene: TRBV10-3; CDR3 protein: CAITSGGATDTQYF
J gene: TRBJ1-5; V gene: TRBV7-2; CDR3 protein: CASSFRDRAGNQPQHF
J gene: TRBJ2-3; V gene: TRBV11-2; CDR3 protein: CASSDRRTDTQYF
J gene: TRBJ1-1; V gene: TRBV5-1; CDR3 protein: CASSFDSHNTEAFF
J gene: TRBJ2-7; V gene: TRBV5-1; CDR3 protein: CASNTVNSYEQYF
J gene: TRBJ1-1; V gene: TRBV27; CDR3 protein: CASSSRTVLNTEAFF
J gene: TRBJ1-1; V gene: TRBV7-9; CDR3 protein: CASSLQATEAFF
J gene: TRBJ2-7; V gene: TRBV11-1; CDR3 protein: CASSTRREAYEQYF
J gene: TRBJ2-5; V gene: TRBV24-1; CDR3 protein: CATSDTPSGGGQETQYF
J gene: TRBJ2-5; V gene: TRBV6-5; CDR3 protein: CASSRLGLETQYF
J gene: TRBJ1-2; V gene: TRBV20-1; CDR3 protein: CSARLAGASNYGYTF
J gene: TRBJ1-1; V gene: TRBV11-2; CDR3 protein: CASSLVIGGTEAFF
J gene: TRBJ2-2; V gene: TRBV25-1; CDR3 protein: CASSAWTGGTGELFF
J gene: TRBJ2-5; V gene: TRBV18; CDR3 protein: CASSRGLQETQYF
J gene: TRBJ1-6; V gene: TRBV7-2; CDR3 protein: CASSFRRAGNSPLHF
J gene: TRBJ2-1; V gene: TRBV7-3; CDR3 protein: CASSPLAGGLNEQFF
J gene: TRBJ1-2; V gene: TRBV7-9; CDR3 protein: CASSLAWITNYGYTF
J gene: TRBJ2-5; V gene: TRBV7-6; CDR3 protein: CASSPVGAPGYF
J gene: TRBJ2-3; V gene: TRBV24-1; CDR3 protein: CATSPGTRGSTDTQYF
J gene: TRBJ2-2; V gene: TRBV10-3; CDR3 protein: CAISRGYGELFF
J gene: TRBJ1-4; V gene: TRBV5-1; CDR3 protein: CASSPYTTNEKLFF